These 5 T cell receptor beta chains originate from one sample sequenced in a study of blood T cell repertoires in COVID-19. Method: immunoSEQ multiplex PCR; TCRdb's copy keeps in-frame clones and lacks some. The sample shows 80,000 to 85,000 clones, about 86% of them seen only once. The sample taken for sequencing was peripheral blood. The receptors stem from a woman aged 80 or over with acute or convalescent COVID-19.

The chain carries TRBV19 and TRBJ1-6; possibly TRBD1 for D (5 bases). CDR3 length: 18 amino acids. The ends were cut back, 4 bases at V and 5 bases at J, with 21 bases in the middle. Germline-derived CDR1 and CDR2 are LNHDA and SQIVND (reference sequence). DNA for the CDR3: TGTGCCAGTAGTAGGAGGGGACTTAGAGGGGTTAATAATTCACCCCTCCACTTT. Translation: CASSRRGLRGVNNSPLHF.

This clone was seen just once. The CDR3 reads CASSPGYHRSGELFF. The DNA of the CDR3 is TGTGCCAGCAGTCCGGGCTACCACAGGTCCGGGGAGCTGTTTTTT. This sequence joins TRBV6-5 and TRBJ2-2; maybe TRBD1 (5 bases). The CDR3 is made up of 15 amino acids. Trimming took 5 bases from V and 6 from J, leaving 16 bases between them. Germline V gene data show CDR1 as MNHEY and CDR2 as SVGAGI.

The V and J genes are TRBV4-3 and TRBJ1-5; D is unclear. The germline V and J ends were trimmed by 0 bases and 3 bases, with 9 bases remaining between them. This CDR3 has 15 residues. CDR1 and CDR2 from the germline V gene are LGHNA and YSLEER. CDR3 sequence: CASSQDEGNNQPQHF. The DNA of the CDR3 is TGCGCCAGCAGCCAAGACGAGGGTAACAATCAGCCCCAGCATTTT.

This chain links TRBV2 with TRBJ1-6; D remains ambiguous. CDR1 and CDR2 (germline): SNHLY, FYNNEI. Trimming left V 8 bases short and J 13 bases short, with 12 bases between. The CDR3 is made up of 11 amino acids. Here the CDR3 reads CASGEGIPLHF. Written as DNA, the CDR3 is TGTGCCAGCGGAGAGGGAATCCCCCTCCACTTT.

The V gene is TRBV29-1, the J gene TRBJ2-2; 7 nucleotides agree with TRBD1. V was clipped by 6 bases and J by 7 bases; unmatched bases: 11. Germline assignment: CDR1 SQVTM and CDR2 ANQGSEA. CDR3 length: 14 amino acids. DNA for the CDR3: TGCAGCGTCCAACTCACAGGGGTCAGCGGGGAGCTGTTTTTT. Its protein is CSVQLTGVSGELFF.